The present TCR beta chain was sequenced within a study of identical twins. Germline values: CDR1 MNHNY, CDR2 SVGAGI (reference sequence). The CDR3 sequence is 18 residues long. A note on this clonotype: At one end, the junction sequence differs from germline, possibly due to a read error.

TCRdb passed the 5' RACE reads through MiXCR, listing each CDR3 protein once. The sample carries around 100,000 distinct CDR3 sequences, under 7% recorded once. This TCR was sampled from a woman between 50 and 59 years old in good health. V usage is TRBV6-6 and J usage is TRBJ2-5, with a tentative D call TRBD2 (5 bases). What was sequenced was memory T cells sorted from blood. CDR3 sequence reads: CASSYFTDYTLSQETLYF. CDR3 bases: TGTGCCAGCAGTTACTTTACCGACTATACCCTGAGCCAAGAGACCCTGTACTTC.